Shown below are 26 T cell receptor beta chains from a single sample sequenced in a study of PD-L1 blockade in urothelial cancer. Specified time point: pretreatment peripheral blood. Sequencing used immunoSEQ multiplex PCR; TCRdb keeps in-frame clones, though not all of them. Here the sample spans 70,000 to 95,000 clones, approximately 88% being singletons. Here the sequenced sample was PBMCs, taken around atezolizumab (anti-PD-L1) treatment. The receptors stem from a woman over 75 with urothelial cancer.

The chain couples TRBV7-9 to TRBJ2-7, with D possibly TRBD2 on 5 matching bases. The CDR3 runs 15 residues. The germline CDR1 and CDR2 sequences are SEHNR and FQNEAQ (reference sequence). Trimming removed 0 bases at V and 7 bases at J, with 16 bases between. CDR3 amino acids: CASSLAETATGEQYF. The DNA for the CDR3 is TGTGCCAGCAGCTTAGCGGAAACAGCTACGGGGGAGCAGTACTTC.

The chain recombines TRBV2 with TRBJ2-3, with D unresolved. Germline CDR1 is SNHLY and CDR2 is FYNNEI. There are 12 residues in the CDR3. V lost 7 bases and J lost 0, with 5 bases in between. The CDR3 is CASTGSTDTQYF. For the CDR3, the DNA is TGTGCCAGCACCGGTAGCACAGATACGCAGTATTTT. Drawing the rest from reference TRBV2 and TRBJ2-3, the complete variable domain is EPEVTQTPSHQVTQMGQEVILRCVPISNHLYFYWYRQILGQKVEFLVSFYNNEISEKSEIFDDQFSVERPDGSNFTLKIRSTKLEDSAMYFCASTGSTDTQYFGPGTRLTVL.

The chain combines TRBV5-1 with TRBJ1-2; D is unclear. Per germline, CDR1 SGHRS and CDR2 YFSETQ. This CDR3 is built from 13 residues. V was cut by 1 base and J by 7 bases, with 11 bases left in between. The DNA for the CDR3 is TGCGCCAGCAGCTTGCGTACCTCGGGTGGCTACACCTTC. Amino acid sequence: CASSLRTSGGYTF. The full variable domain, completed using reference TRBV5-1 and TRBJ1-2, is KAGVTQTPRYLIKTRGQQVTLSCSPISGHRSVSWYQQTPGQGLQFLFEYFSETQRNKGNFPGRFSGRQFSNSRSEMNVSTLELGDSALYLCASSLRTSGGYTFGSGTRLTVV.

To note about this clone: This CDR3 is also generated by other DNA sequences in the sample. This chain joins TRBV28 and TRBJ1-1, with D tentatively TRBD1 (5 bases). The germline gives CDR1 MDHEN, CDR2 SYDVKM. V was trimmed by 8 bases and J by 5 bases, leaving 9 bases between them. The CDR3 has 11 residues. The CDR3 DNA sequence: TGTGCCAGCGGGGGGGGAACTGAAGCTTTCTTT. Its translation is CASGGGTEAFF.

The count of this clone is one. The chain links TRBV5-5 to TRBJ2-1; 10 bases align to TRBD1. Germline V gene lookup returns CDR1 SGHKS and CDR2 YYEKEE (reference sequence). The CDR3 loop spans 15 amino acids. Trimming took 4 bases from V and 7 from J; bases not matched to a gene: 8. The CDR3 spells CASSPGTGVRNEQFF. The CDR3, as DNA: TGTGCCAGCAGCCCTGGGACAGGGGTTAGGAATGAGCAGTTCTTC. Combining the CDR3 with reference TRBV5-5 and TRBJ2-1 gives the whole variable domain DAGVTQSPTHLIKTRGQQVTLRCSPISGHKSVSWYQQVLGQGPQFIFQYYEKEERGRGNFPDRFSARQFPNYSSELNVNALLLGDSALYLCASSPGTGVRNEQFFGPGTRLTVL.

CDR3 DNA: TGTGCCAGCAGCCAAGAGGTTCCGGGACTGGCGAACACCGGGGAGCTGTTTTTT. It codes for CASSQEVPGLANTGELFF. The gene calls are TRBV4-2 and TRBJ2-2; D is possibly TRBD2 (6 bases). V lost 0 bases and J lost 0, with 14 bases in between. The CDR3 loop spans 18 amino acids. Germline V gene lookup returns CDR1 LGHNA and CDR2 YNFKEQ.

The CDR3 nucleotides read TGTGCCAGCCTTGGACAGGGGACCTATGGCTACACCTTC. The encoded protein is CASLGQGTYGYTF. The chain carries TRBV2 and TRBJ1-2; 9 positions agree with TRBD1. The germline V gene encodes CDR1 SNHLY and CDR2 FYNNEI. V lost 8 bases, J lost 4 bases, and 5 bases stayed unmatched. The CDR3 runs 13 residues.

This rearrangement joins TRBV30 to TRBJ2-7; 12 bases line up with TRBD2. Germline V CDR1 and CDR2: GTSNPN, SVGIG (reference sequence). V was pared by 0 bases and J by 6 bases, with 6 bases of the junction left unmatched. There are 15 residues in the CDR3. The CDR3 nucleotides read TGTGCCTGGAGTGTACTAGCGGGAGGAGCGGTCGAGCAGTACTTC. Its translation: CAWSVLAGGAVEQYF.

This clone was observed a single time. The genes are TRBV28 and TRBJ1-2; TRBD1 aligns across 9 bases. With V trimmed by 6 bases and J by 5 bases, 7 bases remained unmatched. The CDR3 covers 14 residues. Germline V gives CDR1 MDHEN, CDR2 SYDVKM. The DNA for the CDR3 is TGTGCCAGCAGGTCCGGGACAGGGACGTATGGCTACACCTTC. Translating gives CASRSGTGTYGYTF.

With respect to this clone: Other nucleotide sequences from this sample produce the same CDR3. This rearrangement joins TRBV5-1 to TRBJ2-1, with a weak D call TRBD1 (5 bases). CDR3 length: 15 residues. Germline V gene sequence: CDR1 SGHRS, CDR2 YFSETQ. Trimming removed 0 bases from V and 1 base from J, with 8 bases in between. The CDR3 protein is CASSLVAGSYNEQFF. The CDR3 DNA reads TGCGCCAGCAGCTTGGTGGCAGGGTCCTACAATGAGCAGTTCTTC. The full variable domain, completed using reference TRBV5-1 and TRBJ2-1, is KAGVTQTPRYLIKTRGQQVTLSCSPISGHRSVSWYQQTPGQGLQFLFEYFSETQRNKGNFPGRFSGRQFSNSRSEMNVSTLELGDSALYLCASSLVAGSYNEQFFGPGTRLTVL.

V is TRBV7-2 and J is TRBJ2-5; TRBD2 is a possible D gene (6 bases). Trimming shortened V by 0 bases and J by 7 bases, and 12 bases separated the two germline ends. Germline V gene lookup returns CDR1 SGHTA and CDR2 FQGNSA. There are 14 residues in the CDR3. CDR3 sequence (DNA): TGTGCCAGCAGCTTAGCGCTGGAGGGGAGGACCCAGTACTTC. Amino acids: CASSLALEGRTQYF.

The chain is built from TRBV7-2 and TRBJ2-1, with TRBD2 matching over 11 bases. This CDR3 is built from 15 residues. CDR1 is SGHTA and CDR2 is FQGNSA in the germline V gene. V was clipped by 5 bases and J by 7 bases; unmatched bases: 7. The DNA of the CDR3 is TGTGCCAGCAGCCCTCCCCTAGCGGGAGGAAATGAGCAGTTCTTC. Amino acids: CASSPPLAGGNEQFF.

V and J are TRBV27 and TRBJ2-7; TRBD1 agrees at 10 bases. Unmatched junction bases numbered 10, after V lost 7 bases and J lost 4 bases. Looked up from germline, CDR1 is MNHEY and CDR2 is SMNVEV (reference sequence). This CDR3 has 15 amino acids. CDR3 protein: CASTPLRDRGYEQYF. The CDR3 DNA is TGTGCCAGCACCCCCCTCCGGGACAGGGGTTACGAGCAGTACTTC.

The rearrangement links TRBV20-1 to TRBJ2-7, with TRBD2 matching 7 bases. Trimming removed 8 bases from V and 5 bases from J; junction bases left unmatched: 6. Germline loops: CDR1 DFQATT, CDR2 SNEGSKA (reference sequence). The CDR3 extends over 11 amino acids. The CDR3 bases are TGCAGTCCAGTAAGCGGGAACGAGCAGTACTTC. Protein product: CSPVSGNEQYF.

This clone has just a few counts. The gene calls are TRBV5-1 and TRBJ2-2, with a weak D call TRBD1 (7 bases). This CDR3 spans 15 amino acids. V was clipped by 3 bases and J by 3 bases, with 12 bases between them. Per the germline V gene, CDR1 is SGHRS and CDR2 is YFSETQ. The CDR3 region has the DNA TGCGCCAGCAGCTCCACCAGGGGGGACACCGGGGAGCTGTTTTTT. This gives the protein CASSSTRGDTGELFF.

J is TRBJ2-7 and V is TRBV30; maybe TRBD1 (5 bases). Germline values: CDR1 GTSNPN, CDR2 SVGIG (reference sequence). V was trimmed by 2 bases and J by 2 bases, leaving 10 bases between them. The CDR3 has 13 residues. The CDR3 protein is CAWSSGNTYEQYF. CDR3 bases: TGTGCCTGGAGTTCAGGGAATACCTACGAGCAGTACTTC.

This chain connects TRBV4-2 to TRBJ1-1; D not resolved. This CDR3 is 12 amino acids long. The V and J ends lost 4 bases and 5 bases respectively, with 8 bases between them. Germline lookup yields CDR1 LGHNA and CDR2 YNFKEQ. CDR3: CASSPRGTEAFF. In DNA form, the CDR3 reads TGTGCCAGCAGCCCCAGAGGTACTGAAGCTTTCTTT.

The rearrangement joins TRBV5-4 to TRBJ2-2, with 7 positions matching TRBD1. The CDR3 is 15 amino acids. Germline V gene sequence: CDR1 SGHNT, CDR2 YYREEE (reference sequence). Trimming cost V 4 bases and J 5 bases; bases outside gene matches: 8. The CDR3 DNA sequence: TGTGCCAGCAGCCTAAACAGGGGCCTGACCGGGGAGCTGTTTTTT. Its protein is CASSLNRGLTGELFF.

This clone has only one observation. The V gene is TRBV19, the J gene TRBJ1-1; D is unresolved. There are 13 residues in the CDR3. V lost 7 bases to trimming and J lost 1 base, with 10 bases between them. Germline CDR1 reads LNHDA; CDR2 reads SQIVND (reference sequence). In DNA form, the CDR3 reads TGTGCCAGTACTAGACCCCCGAACACTGAAGCTTTCTTT. This codes for CASTRPPNTEAFF.

This chain joins TRBV9 and TRBJ2-3; 9 bases fit TRBD2. The germline CDR1 and CDR2 sequences are SGDLS and YYNGEE. V shed 4 bases, J shed 0 bases, and the junction held 6 bases outside the gene matches. This CDR3 has 16 amino acids. CDR3 DNA sequence: TGTGCCAGCAGCTTCCTGCGGGGGGGGAGCACAGATACGCAGTATTTT. Residues: CASSFLRGGSTDTQYF.

In its sample, this clone was seen a few times. The rearrangement links TRBV4-1 to TRBJ2-1; D unclear. CDR1 is MGHRA, CDR2 YSYEKL, per germline. The CDR3 spans 17 residues. V shed 0 bases and J shed 0 bases, with 12 bases lying between them. CDR3 residues: CASSQDSPVSSYNEQFF. CDR3 nucleotides: TGCGCCAGCAGCCAAGATTCGCCGGTGAGCTCCTACAATGAGCAGTTCTTC.

This chain connects TRBV7-6 to TRBJ2-1; 11 bases agree with TRBD2. The V and J ends lost 5 bases and 8 bases, in that order; junction bases with no gene match: 11. Germline CDR1 SGHVS, CDR2 FNYEAQ. The CDR3 contains 16 residues. The CDR3 reads CASSLTSGSPIDEQFF. The DNA of the CDR3 is TGTGCCAGCAGCCTAACTAGCGGGAGTCCAATAGATGAGCAGTTCTTC. The full variable domain, in which reference TRBV7-6 and TRBJ2-1 provide the parts outside the CDR3, is GAGVSQSPRYKVTKRGQDVALRCDPISGHVSLYWYRQALGQGPEFLTYFNYEAQQDKSGLPNDRFSAERPEGSISTLTIQRTEQRDSAMYRCASSLTSGSPIDEQFFGPGTRLTVL.

V and J are TRBV7-3 and TRBJ2-5; weak D call: TRBD1 (5 bases). Germline values: CDR1 SGHTA, CDR2 FQGTGA. The CDR3 length is 13 residues. V lost 2 bases and J 1 base, leaving 5 bases between the germline ends. Here the CDR3 DNA reads TGTGCCAGCAGCTTACAGGGCCAAGAGACCCAGTACTTC. Translated, it gives CASSLQGQETQYF. Full variable domain (rest looked up from reference TRBV7-3 and TRBJ2-5): GAGVSQTPSNKVTEKGKYVELRCDPISGHTALYWYRQSLGQGPEFLIYFQGTGAADDSGLPNDRFFAVRPEGSVSTLKIQRTERGDSAVYLCASSLQGQETQYFGPGTRLLVL.

The chain has TRBV2 and TRBJ1-4; 7 positions match TRBD1. Germline V CDR1 and CDR2: SNHLY, FYNNEI. The CDR3 is made up of 16 amino acids. Trimming cost V 4 bases and J 0 bases; bases outside gene matches: 5. The CDR3 spells CASSARQGATNEKLFF. The CDR3 DNA sequence: TGTGCCAGCAGTGCGAGACAGGGTGCAACTAATGAAAAACTGTTTTTT.

This chain joins TRBV25-1 and TRBJ2-1; the D gene is possibly TRBD2 (6 bases). This CDR3 spans 16 amino acids. Germline V gene sequence: CDR1 MGHDK, CDR2 SYGVNS. Trimming stripped 1 base from V and 8 bases from J, with 18 bases between. The CDR3 DNA sequence: TGTGCCAGCAGTGAATTCATCGGAGGGGCTTTGGATGAGCAGTTCTTC. Its translation: CASSEFIGGALDEQFF. Using reference TRBV25-1 and TRBJ2-1 for the parts outside the CDR3, the full variable domain is EADIYQTPRYLVIGTGKKITLECSQTMGHDKMYWYQQDPGMELHLIHYSYGVNSTEKGDLSSESTVSRIRTEHFPLTLESARPSHTSQYLCASSEFIGGALDEQFFGPGTRLTVL.

The CDR3, as DNA: TGTGCCAGCGCCCGGACAGGAGGAACCGGGGAGCTGTTTTTT. It yields the protein CASARTGGTGELFF. This rearrangement joins TRBV5-6 to TRBJ2-2; 7 nucleotides align to TRBD1. Unmatched junction bases numbered 8, after V lost 7 bases and J lost 5 bases. In germline, CDR1 is SGHDT, CDR2 YYEEEE. CDR3 length: 14 amino acids.